One and the same sample provided the 8 T cell receptor beta chains below, sequenced in a study of T-cell reconstitution after alpha-beta-depleted transplantation in children (dated by TCRdb to 2016 to 2017). Library construction relied on PCR. The instrument given in TCRdb is Illumina HiSeq 2500. TCR library preparation used molecular barcoding, with unique molecular identifiers applied to normalize quantification of the TCRbeta repertoire. The public reads were run again by TCRdb, first through fastp at Q25 and then through MiXCR, and only productive beta chains were kept. Rows with one shared CDR3 protein collapse into an entry with the most common genes and DNA. Recorded for this sample are around 230,000 distinct CDR3 sequences; about a sixth of them occurred a single time. Together, the top ten hold about 45% of the sample. The sample's treatment or condition label, decoded: allogeneic hematopoietic cell transplantation with graft depleted of TCRalphabeta T cells and CD19 B cells.

The specimen was PBMCs, mostly from graft donor cells, collected 360 days after TCRalphabeta/CD19-depleted stem cell transplant. These receptors were taken from a male patient between 2 and 10 years old who had a stem cell transplant for acute lymphoblastic leukemia, so the T cells may come from the graft donor.

The table lists this clonotype with a few counts. The V call is TRBV5-1, the J call TRBJ2-3, with 10 bases matching TRBD2. From germline, CDR1 is SGHRS and CDR2 YFSETQ. J lost 0 bases, V lost 6 bases, and 10 bases had no gene match. This CDR3 is built from 17 residues. As DNA, the CDR3 is TGCGCCAGCACAAGCCCAGCGGGGGGGATGAGCACAGATACGCAGTATTTT. Translating gives CASTSPAGGMSTDTQYF.

The DNA for the CDR3 is TGCAGCGTTCCAGGGCCCCACGAGCAGTACTTC. As protein: CSVPGPHEQYF. The V gene is TRBV29-1, the J gene TRBJ2-7; possible D gene TRBD1, 5 bases. Germline V gene data show CDR1 as SQVTM and CDR2 as ANQGSEA. The CDR3 loop spans 11 amino acids. Deletions cut 5 bases from V and 5 bases from J, with 10 bases between.

The J gene is TRBJ2-3, the V gene TRBV5-4; D possibly corresponds to TRBD1 (8 bases). CDR1 SGHNT and CDR2 YYREEE come from the germline V gene (reference sequence). V was shortened by 3 bases and J by 6 bases, with 17 bases between the two germline ends. There are 15 residues in the CDR3. The CDR3 DNA reads TGTGCCAGCAGCTCTACAGGGGGGGGTTGGGATACGCAGTATTTT. Protein: CASSSTGGGWDTQYF. The variable domain in full, completed from reference TRBV5-4 and TRBJ2-3, reads ETGVTQSPTHLIKTRGQQVTLRCSSQSGHNTVSWYQQALGQGPQFIFQYYREEENGRGNFPPRFSGLQFPNYSSELNVNALELDDSALYLCASSSTGGGWDTQYFGPGTRLTVL.

The V call is TRBV12-3 or TRBV12-4, the J call TRBJ2-7, with 9 bases fitting TRBD1. The CDR3 contains 15 residues. After removal of 2 bases from V and 2 bases from J, the junction contained 4 bases not matched to a gene. The CDR3 DNA sequence: TGTGCCAGCAGTTTAAGACAGGGGGTTGCCTACGAGCAGTACTTC. Translating it yields CASSLRQGVAYEQYF.

This clonotype showed up many times. The genes are TRBV7-2 and TRBJ2-1, with D possibly matching TRBD2 (6 bases). Deletions cut 6 bases from V and 6 bases from J, with 27 bases between. Germline V gene data show CDR1 as SGHTA and CDR2 as FQGNSA. CDR3 length: 18 residues. The CDR3 protein is CASRPWGDLLISANEQFF. Written as DNA, the CDR3 is TGTGCCAGCAGGCCATGGGGGGATCTCCTAATATCGGCCAATGAGCAGTTCTTC. Full variable domain (missing parts from reference TRBV7-2 and TRBJ2-1): GAGVSQSPSNKVTEKGKDVELRCDPISGHTALYWYRQSLGQGLEFLIYFQGNSAPDKSGLPSDRFSAERTGGSVSTLTIQRTQQEDSAVYLCASRPWGDLLISANEQFFGPGTRLTVL.

J is TRBJ2-2 and V is TRBV12-3 or TRBV12-4; possibly TRBD1 for D (5 bases). The CDR3 consists of 14 residues. Trimming removed 8 bases from V and 1 base from J, with 11 bases in between. CDR3 bases: TGTGCCAGCGACATAACAGGGAACACCGGGGAGCTGTTTTTT. Amino acids: CASDITGNTGELFF.

The J gene is TRBJ2-1, the V gene TRBV13, with 11 nucleotides matching TRBD2. CDR1 PRHDT and CDR2 FYEKMQ come from the germline V gene (reference sequence). The CDR3 is 15 amino acids. V was pared by 1 base and J by 7 bases, with 3 bases of the junction left unmatched. The DNA for the CDR3 is TGTGCCAGCAGCTTAGTAGCGGGGGGGCTTAATGAGCAGTTCTTC. Translating gives CASSLVAGGLNEQFF.

CDR3 protein: CASGWTSGSNEQFF. The CDR3 nucleotides are TGTGCTAGTGGTTGGACTAGCGGGAGCAATGAGCAGTTCTTC. The V and J genes are TRBV12-5 and TRBJ2-1; 13 positions match TRBD2. The CDR3 runs 14 residues. V lost 4 bases, J lost 6 bases, and 0 bases stayed unmatched. Germline V gene data show CDR1 as LGHNT and CDR2 as FRNRAP.